Described below is a single TCR beta chain sequence and its context. What it recognizes is unknown. The CDR3 extends over 15 amino acids. Germline CDR1 and CDR2: DFQATT and SNEGSKA (reference sequence). J lost 5 bases, V lost 4 bases, and 8 bases had no gene match. Via MiXCR, TCRdb re-called the reads, giving one row per CDR3 protein. Here the sample spans 200,000 or so distinct CDR3 sequences, roughly 30% being singletons. The record originates from a study of T cell repertoires in cytomegalovirus infection. Study overall: Signatures in public TCR beta sequences pointed to both CMV infection and matching HLA type.

Study-wide points: Carriers of CMV plus the relevant HLA were identified by cumulative public TCR beta family frequency. HLA-C-restricted, CMV-specific TCR beta clonotypes were dominant ex vivo.

The source material was PBMCs. The source is a human donor in good health (CMV status not recorded). Some clones in this sample may be carry-over from other donors' samples. The genes are TRBV20-1 and TRBJ2-5, with 12 positions matching TRBD2. The CDR3 loop reads CSATPRTSGGETQYF. As DNA, the CDR3 is TGCAGTGCTACCCCCCGTACTAGCGGGGGGGAGACCCAGTACTTC.